This T cell receptor (beta chain) was identified in a study of long-term antiretroviral therapy in people with HIV. Samples held about 0.95-11 million cryopreserved PBMC before DNA extraction. Trimming took 4 bases from V and 5 from J, leaving 7 bases between them. Germline CDR1 is LNHDA and CDR2 is SQIVND (reference sequence). The CDR3 is 12 residues long. Researchers report immunoSEQ v3.0 was run at survey level. Per-sample sequencing targets were roughly 40,000-55,000 T-cell genomes. Profiled with immunoSEQ multiplex PCR; TCRdb holds only in-frame clones, not every one. Seen here are approximately 7,000 clones, around 85% observed once, and the top ten hold 3%.

The chain employs TRBV19 and TRBJ2-3; no firm D call. The input for sequencing was unsorted PBMCs, taken 3.7 years after starting antiretroviral therapy. The origin of this receptor is a woman aged 45-59 years with HIV. The CDR3 protein is CASSNKRDTQYF. CDR3 nucleotides: TGTGCCAGTAGTAACAAACGAGATACGCAGTATTTT. Combining the CDR3 with reference TRBV19 and TRBJ2-3 gives the whole variable domain DGGITQSPKYLFRKEGQNVTLSCEQNLNHDAMYWYRQDPGQGLRLIYYSQIVNDFQKGDIAEGYSVSREKKESFPLTVTSAQKNPTAFYLCASSNKRDTQYFGPGTRLTVL.